This TCR beta chain derives from a study of yellow fever vaccine responses in identical twins. From germline, CDR1 is MGHRA and CDR2 YSYEKL. Trimming took 0 bases from V and 0 from J, leaving 11 bases between them. CDR3 length equals 16 residues. TCRdb reprocessed the RT-PCR reads via MiXCR and lists one record per CDR3 protein. The data hold about 4,500 distinct CDR3 sequences, with 65% to 90% observed a single time. With respect to this clonotype: Its antigen is currently unknown.

Study-level results: After vaccination, twins' T cell response reportedly seemed partly convergent, partly personalized.

This chain links TRBV4-1 with TRBJ1-2; D is uncertain. The clonotype comes from a woman aged 18-29 years who received the yellow fever vaccine. Source: T cells from blood (PBMCs), unsorted or a sorted subset (not recorded which), taken before or after yellow fever vaccination (not recorded which). CDR3 in DNA: TGCGCCAGCAGCCAAGAAAGGGTGGTGGCTAACTATGGCTACACCTTC. Protein product: CASSQERVVANYGYTF.